A single sample gave rise to the 27 T cell receptor beta chains below, sequenced in a study of cytomegalovirus exposure and HLA in healthy donors. The PCR ran on 60 Vbeta and 13 Jbeta primers. Libraries were prepared by immunoSEQ multiplex PCR; TCRdb keeps only in-frame clonotypes and omits some of them. The sample lists 200,000 to 250,000 clones; more than 60% were seen once. Sequenced: PBMCs. The source of these receptors is a man in his forties in good health and CMV-seronegative.

The chain couples TRBV7-3 to TRBJ1-2, with 9 bases matching TRBD1. Germline V gene lookup returns CDR1 SGHTA and CDR2 FQGTGA. The CDR3 sequence is 15 residues long. The ends lost 0 bases at V and 6 bases at J; junction bases unmatched: 5. The CDR3 sequence is CASSLTGDREDGYTF. For the CDR3, the DNA is TGTGCCAGCAGCTTAACGGGGGACAGGGAAGATGGCTACACCTTC.

In regard to this clone: Germline and junction disagree at one end, which may indicate a read error. The J gene is TRBJ2-2, the V gene TRBV4-1, with D perhaps matching TRBD1 (6 bases). In germline, CDR1 is MGHRA, CDR2 YSYEKL. The CDR3 spans 17 residues. The CDR3 loop reads CASSQGPGTSNIGELFF. DNA of the CDR3: TGCGCCAGCAGCCAAGGCCCCGGGACATCGAACATCGGGGAGCTGTTTTTT.

The gene calls are TRBV7-2 and TRBJ2-5, with TRBD2 identical over 8 bases. The J call is uncertain, as TRBJ2-7 better fits the DNA end. The CDR3 loop spans 15 amino acids. Per the germline V gene, CDR1 is SGHTA and CDR2 is FQGNSA. The CDR3, as DNA: TGTGCCAGCAGCTTTCTCGGGAGGGAACCTTACGAGCAGTACTTC. Protein: CASSFLGREPYEQYF.

The chain employs TRBV7-2 and TRBJ1-2; 7 bases agree with TRBD1. The CDR3 is 14 amino acids. The J segment lost 7 bases and the V segment lost 1 base, leaving 6 bases of the junction unmatched. The germline gives CDR1 SGHTA, CDR2 FQGNSA. CDR3 in amino acids: CASSLGQGYSGYTF. Here the CDR3 DNA reads TGTGCCAGCAGCTTAGGACAGGGATATTCTGGCTACACCTTC. The full variable domain, rest sourced from reference TRBV7-2 and TRBJ1-2, is GAGVSQSPSNKVTEKGKDVELRCDPISGHTALYWYRQSLGQGLEFLIYFQGNSAPDKSGLPSDRFSAERTGGSVSTLTIQRTQQEDSAVYLCASSLGQGYSGYTFGSGTRLTVV.

This rearrangement joins TRBV6-4 to TRBJ2-1; 10 nucleotides align to TRBD2. CDR3 length: 15 residues. CDR1 and CDR2 from the germline V gene are MRHNA and SNTAGT. Germline trimming cut 5 bases from V and 3 bases from J; bases unmatched to any gene: 4. The CDR3 DNA sequence: TGTGCCAGCAGTTGGTGGACTAGCGGCTACAATGAGCAGTTCTTC. Amino acid sequence: CASSWWTSGYNEQFF.

The rearrangement joins TRBV11-3 to TRBJ2-7, with 7 bases lining up with TRBD1. V lost 5 bases, J lost 7 bases, and 8 bases stayed unmatched. The CDR3 sequence is 13 residues long. Germline values: CDR1 SGHNT, CDR2 YENEEA. CDR3 DNA: TGTGCCAGCAGCCTGACAGGGTACGGGGAGCAGTACTTC. This translates into CASSLTGYGEQYF.

This clone was counted a single time. V is TRBV10-3 and J is TRBJ2-7; 8 bases line up with TRBD1. This CDR3 has 14 amino acids. V trimming: 5 bases; J trimming: 0 bases; junction bases outside the gene matches: 3. Germline V gives CDR1 ENHRY, CDR2 SYGVKD. CDR3 sequence (DNA): TGTGCCATCAGTTTAGGACAGGGCTCCTACGAGCAGTACTTC. Translating gives CAISLGQGSYEQYF.

This clone has a single count. This chain joins TRBV10-3 and TRBJ2-3; 14 bases are shared with TRBD2. V lost 8 bases to trimming and J lost 2 bases; unmatched junction nucleotides: 12. The germline V gene has CDR1 ENHRY and CDR2 SYGVKD. The CDR3 is 18 residues long. The CDR3 DNA reads TGTGCCATCCTTTCCCGGACTAGCGGGGGGACCGTCACAGATACGCAGTATTTT. It specifies CAILSRTSGGTVTDTQYF.

V and J are TRBV2 and TRBJ1-5; possibly TRBD1 for D (6 bases). V was clipped by 5 bases and J by 6 bases, with 14 bases between them. Germline-derived CDR1 and CDR2 are SNHLY and FYNNEI. This CDR3 is built from 14 residues. The CDR3 reads CASSRGGRGQPQHF. The CDR3 DNA sequence: TGTGCCAGCAGTCGCGGGGGGCGCGGTCAGCCCCAGCATTTT.

The chain combines TRBV7-9 with TRBJ1-2; TRBD1 is a possible D gene (6 bases). This CDR3 has 12 amino acids. Germline loops: CDR1 SEHNR, CDR2 FQNEAQ (reference sequence). V was clipped by 4 bases and J by 8 bases, with 11 bases between them. CDR3 DNA: TGTGCCAGCAGCTCCCAGGGGATCGGCTACACCTTC. It encodes CASSSQGIGYTF.

This clone was picked up one time. The chain has TRBV5-1 and TRBJ2-5; 12 bases line up with TRBD2. Germline lookup yields CDR1 SGHRS and CDR2 YFSETQ. V lost 4 bases, J lost 7 bases, and 11 bases stayed unmatched. This CDR3 comprises 16 residues. Written as DNA, the CDR3 is TGCGCCAGCAGCGGAACTACTAGCGGGAGGACGGTGACCCAGTACTTC. Its protein is CASSGTTSGRTVTQYF.

The rearrangement joins TRBV19 to TRBJ2-2; weak D call: TRBD2 (5 bases). CDR3 length: 14 residues. From germline, CDR1 is LNHDA and CDR2 SQIVND (reference sequence). Trimming shortened V by 4 bases and J by 4 bases, and 10 bases separated the two germline ends. CDR3 protein: CASSRRSGTGELFF. The CDR3 bases are TGTGCCAGTAGTAGGAGGAGTGGCACCGGGGAGCTGTTTTTT.

V usage is TRBV27 and J usage is TRBJ2-7; TRBD1 matches 8 bases. With V trimmed by 6 bases and J by 4 bases, 8 bases remained unmatched. The CDR3 consists of 14 residues. CDR1 is MNHEY, CDR2 SMNVEV, per germline (reference sequence). This chain's CDR3 is CASRGAGGLYEQYF. The CDR3 DNA sequence: TGTGCCAGCAGGGGAGCAGGGGGCCTGTACGAGCAGTACTTC.

This chain uses TRBV10-3 with TRBJ1-4; TRBD1 agrees at 10 bases. Trimming removed 1 base from V and 7 bases from J; junction bases left unmatched: 9. The CDR3 covers 17 residues. Looked up from germline, CDR1 is ENHRY and CDR2 is SYGVKD. The CDR3 sequence: CAISEFVRDRGAEKLFF. The CDR3 DNA reads TGTGCCATCAGTGAGTTTGTACGGGACAGGGGAGCTGAAAAACTGTTTTTT.

V and J are TRBV7-2 and TRBJ1-6; D call uncertain. CDR1 and CDR2 (germline): SGHTA, FQGNSA. This CDR3 spans 14 amino acids. V lost 2 bases to trimming and J lost 10 bases, with 12 bases between them. CDR3 nucleotide sequence: TGTGCCAGCAGCTTACGAGGGTACGAGTCACCCCTCCACTTT. Protein sequence: CASSLRGYESPLHF.

This rearrangement joins TRBV11-2 to TRBJ2-5; a weak D match, TRBD1 (6 bases). The CDR3 totals 18 residues. V dropped 5 bases and J dropped 7 bases, with 29 bases sitting between them. Germline values: CDR1 SGHAT, CDR2 FQNNGV. As DNA, the CDR3 is TGTGCCAGCAGCCGGGGTCTTACAGGGTTCCGAGGCTTTGGGACCCAGTACTTC. This codes for CASSRGLTGFRGFGTQYF.

The chain employs TRBV6-1 and TRBJ2-1; 8 bases are shared with TRBD2. CDR3 size: 16 residues. Germline CDR1 and CDR2: MNHNS and SASEGT. Trimming cost V 4 bases and J 3 bases; bases outside gene matches: 8. CDR3 DNA: TGTGCCAGCAGTGGGCGGGGTAGCGGGGTCTACAATGAGCAGTTCTTC. Amino acid sequence: CASSGRGSGVYNEQFF.

This clone was counted only a few times. This sequence joins TRBV4-2 and TRBJ2-1; 10 nucleotides align to TRBD2. V gave up 0 bases and J gave up 6 bases; unmatched junction bases: 5. The CDR3 extends over 16 amino acids. Looked up from germline, CDR1 is LGHNA and CDR2 is YNFKEQ. CDR3 sequence reads: CASSQESGGAGNEQFF. CDR3 DNA sequence: TGTGCCAGCAGCCAAGAGAGCGGGGGGGCCGGCAATGAGCAGTTCTTC.

V and J are TRBV28 and TRBJ1-2; a weak D match, TRBD1 (6 bases). There are 12 residues in the CDR3. Germline V CDR1 and CDR2: MDHEN, SYDVKM. V was shortened by 8 bases and J by 5 bases, with 12 bases between the two germline ends. The CDR3 DNA sequence: TGTGCCAGCGCCACAGGGCGGTATGGCTACACCTTC. Translation: CASATGRYGYTF.

V gene TRBV28 combines with J gene TRBJ2-7; D remains unclear. The CDR3 spans 13 residues. CDR1 is MDHEN and CDR2 is SYDVKM in the germline V gene. Deletions cut 6 bases from V and 2 bases from J, with 11 bases between. CDR3 coding DNA: TGTGCCAGCAGCCCCGACTCTACCTACGAGCAGTACTTC. Translated: CASSPDSTYEQYF.

The chain has TRBV5-1 and TRBJ2-2, with a possible D match to TRBD2 (5 bases). Germline CDR1 SGHRS, CDR2 YFSETQ. Trimming removed 5 bases from V and 5 bases from J, with 13 bases in between. The CDR3 has 14 residues. The CDR3 nucleotides read TGCGCCAGCAGAGGGCTAGCTGCTACCGGGGAGCTGTTTTTT. Encoded protein: CASRGLAATGELFF.

The J gene is TRBJ2-7, the V gene TRBV7-9, with D possibly TRBD2 on 6 matching bases. The CDR3 has 12 residues. The V gene lost 11 bases and the J gene lost 0 bases, with 11 bases spanning the gap. Germline V gene sequence: CDR1 SEHNR, CDR2 FQNEAQ (reference sequence). CDR3 protein: CASGRSSYEQYF. The CDR3 region has the DNA TGTGCCTCAGGGAGGAGCTCCTACGAGCAGTACTTC.

In nucleotides, the CDR3 is TGTGCCACCAGCAGAGATAACGAGCAGTACTTC. It yields the protein CATSRDNEQYF. This rearrangement joins TRBV15 to TRBJ2-7, with D unresolved. V was pared by 0 bases and J by 5 bases, with 2 bases between. The length of the CDR3 is 11 residues. CDR1 and CDR2 from the germline V gene are LNHNV and YYDKDF (reference sequence).

The chain links TRBV18 to TRBJ2-1; D call uncertain. Deletions cut 2 bases from V and 0 bases from J, with 8 bases between. The CDR3 covers 15 residues. Germline V gene data show CDR1 as KGHSH and CDR2 as LQKENI. The CDR3 here is CASSPIASSYNEQFF. The DNA of the CDR3 is TGTGCCAGCTCACCAATAGCCAGCTCCTACAATGAGCAGTTCTTC.

The chain combines TRBV7-7 with TRBJ2-3, with TRBD2 as a possible D gene (6 bases). The CDR3 extends over 14 amino acids. V lost 3 bases and J lost 2, with 9 bases in between. CDR1 is SSHAT and CDR2 is FNYEAQ in the germline V gene (reference sequence). CDR3 coding DNA: TGTGCCAGCAGCTTGGGCGGGGACACAGATACGCAGTATTTT. The encoded protein is CASSLGGDTDTQYF.

Only a few counts were recorded for this clone. The V and J genes are TRBV6-5 and TRBJ1-1; D gene uncertain. CDR3 length equals 13 residues. The germline V and J ends were trimmed by 5 bases and 0 bases, with 7 bases remaining between them. Germline lookup yields CDR1 MNHEY and CDR2 SVGAGI. The CDR3 coding sequence is TGTGCCAGCAGTGTCTCCGTGAACACTGAAGCTTTCTTT. Translating it yields CASSVSVNTEAFF.

This chain links TRBV6-5 with TRBJ2-7; 12 nucleotides align to TRBD2. The CDR3 spans 15 residues. Germline CDR1 MNHEY, CDR2 SVGAGI. J was trimmed by 7 bases and V by 2 bases; bases with no gene match: 6. The CDR3 nucleotides read TGTGCCAGCAGTTACGGACTAGCGGGGAAGGGAGAGCAGTACTTC. Its translation: CASSYGLAGKGEQYF.